This TCR beta chain was sequenced during a study of blood T cell repertoires in COVID-19. Study details: Sites across the United States, Italy and Spain contributed samples from acute and convalescent COVID-19. T cells, B-cell-depleted T cells, or PBMCs provided the cDNA or gDNA that served as material.

Clones were read by immunoSEQ multiplex PCR, and TCRdb kept only the in-frame ones, dropping some. The repertoire holds 200,000 to 250,000 clones, with around 80% as singletons. CDR1 SGDLS and CDR2 YYNGEE come from the germline V gene. V lost 5 bases and J 2 bases, leaving 17 bases between the germline ends. This CDR3 region has 16 residues. The sequenced sample consisted of peripheral blood. This TCR was recovered from a middle-aged woman with acute or convalescent COVID-19. The rearrangement uses TRBV9 and TRBJ1-3; D might be TRBD1 (5 bases). CDR3 loop: CASSALSQGAGNTIYF. The DNA for the CDR3 is TGTGCCAGCAGTGCACTCTCTCAAGGGGCTGGAAACACCATATATTTT. The variable domain in full, with the rest retrieved from reference TRBV9 and TRBJ1-3, is DSGVTQTPKHLITATGQRVTLRCSPRSGDLSVYWYQQSLDQGLQFLIQYYNGEERAKGNILERFSAQQFPDLHSELNLSSLELGDSALYFCASSALSQGAGNTIYFGEGSWLTVV.